This entry lists 31 T cell receptor beta chains sequenced from one sample in a study of PD-L1 blockade in urothelial cancer. The assay was immunoSEQ multiplex PCR, and TCRdb's table has in-frame clones only and misses some. This table holds around 49,000 clones, approximately 78% found once. The time point denotes: peripheral blood 6 weeks after treatment start. Material: PBMCs, obtained around atezolizumab (anti-PD-L1) treatment. Every receptor here comes from a man in his sixties with urothelial cancer.

The chain uses TRBV6-1 and TRBJ2-7; D may be TRBD2 (5 bases). CDR3 length: 13 residues. V lost 4 bases and J lost 2, with 9 bases in between. Per the germline V gene, CDR1 is MNHNS and CDR2 is SASEGT. In DNA form, the CDR3 reads TGTGCCAGCAGTGCGGGGTCCGCCTACGAGCAGTACTTC. Protein sequence: CASSAGSAYEQYF.

The J gene is TRBJ2-4, the V gene TRBV19; 9 bases line up with TRBD1. The CDR3 consists of 16 residues. Per germline, CDR1 LNHDA and CDR2 SQIVND (reference sequence). The ends lost 1 base at V and 8 bases at J; junction bases unmatched: 9. CDR3 in DNA: TGTGCCAGTAGTATAGGTCCGGGACAGGGTTTGGACATTCAGTACTTC. This sequence encodes CASSIGPGQGLDIQYF.

The count of this clone is one. V is TRBV7-2 and J is TRBJ2-7; the D gene is possibly TRBD2 (5 bases). Trimming took off 0 bases at V and 3 bases at J, with 6 bases between the two ends. This CDR3 is 13 amino acids long. CDR1 is SGHTA and CDR2 is FQGNSA in the germline V gene. The CDR3: CASSLAGSYEQYF. The CDR3 DNA reads TGTGCCAGCAGCTTAGCGGGGAGCTACGAGCAGTACTTC.

V gene TRBV6-5 combines with J gene TRBJ2-3, with D possibly being TRBD2 (5 bases). The V end was cut by 8 bases, the J end by 4 bases, with 7 bases between. This CDR3 comprises 11 residues. The germline V gene encodes CDR1 MNHEY and CDR2 SVGAGI. The CDR3 here is CASAGPDTQYF. CDR3 coding DNA: TGTGCCAGCGCGGGCCCAGATACGCAGTATTTT.

The chain employs TRBV18 and TRBJ2-5; 9 positions match TRBD1. The CDR3 spans 16 residues. J was trimmed by 6 bases and V by 2 bases; bases with no gene match: 10. Germline assignment: CDR1 KGHSH and CDR2 LQKENI. The CDR3 is CASSPREQGARKTQYF. Here the CDR3 DNA reads TGTGCCAGCTCACCAAGGGAACAGGGGGCGAGGAAGACCCAGTACTTC.

A single count supports this clone. CDR3 loop: CASSVMRNTEAFF. The CDR3 bases are TGTGCCAGCAGCGTCATGCGGAACACTGAAGCTTTCTTT. V gene TRBV9 combines with J gene TRBJ1-1; no firm D call. Trimming shortened V by 2 bases and J by 1 base, and 6 bases separated the two germline ends. Germline V gene data show CDR1 as SGDLS and CDR2 as YYNGEE. The CDR3 consists of 13 residues.

This clone was recorded once. This rearrangement joins TRBV5-5 to TRBJ1-3; the D gene is possibly TRBD1 (5 bases). Trimming stripped 5 bases from V and 0 bases from J, with 12 bases between. The CDR3 contains 15 residues. In germline, CDR1 is SGHKS, CDR2 YYEKEE (reference sequence). The chain's CDR3 is CASRRMDTSGNTIYF. Written as DNA, the CDR3 is TGTGCCAGCAGAAGAATGGACACCTCTGGAAACACCATATATTTT.

This clone was recorded a few times. The J gene is TRBJ1-1, the V gene TRBV5-1; D uncertain. Looked up from germline, CDR1 is SGHRS and CDR2 is YFSETQ. CDR3 length: 13 residues. V lost 0 bases to trimming and J lost 7 bases, with 10 bases between them. CDR3 sequence reads: CASSLESTLEAFF. The CDR3 nucleotides are TGCGCCAGCAGCTTGGAAAGCACCCTTGAAGCTTTCTTT.

V gene TRBV7-2 combines with J gene TRBJ1-1; D possibly corresponds to TRBD1 (5 bases). From germline, CDR1 is SGHTA and CDR2 FQGNSA. The CDR3 length is 12 residues. V was cut by 3 bases and J by 3 bases, with 5 bases left in between. The CDR3 spells CASSFRDTEAFF. CDR3 DNA: TGTGCCAGCAGCTTCAGGGACACTGAAGCTTTCTTT.

This sequence joins TRBV14 and TRBJ2-1; tentative D call: TRBD1 (5 bases). V lost 4 bases to trimming and J lost 5 bases, with 15 bases between them. This CDR3 has 15 amino acids. CDR1 SGHDN and CDR2 FVKESK come from the germline V gene. CDR3 protein: CASSLTVSLHNEQFF. The CDR3 DNA reads TGTGCCAGCAGCCTGACAGTGTCGCTCCACAATGAGCAGTTCTTC.

The chain employs TRBV5-1 and TRBJ1-1; 7 positions match TRBD1. Germline V lookup: CDR1 SGHRS, CDR2 YFSETQ. After removal of 0 bases from V and 5 bases from J, the junction contained 4 bases not matched to a gene. The CDR3 is made up of 14 amino acids. CDR3 DNA sequence: TGCGCCAGCAGCTTGGGGGACAGTCGGACTGAAGCTTTCTTT. Protein sequence: CASSLGDSRTEAFF.

The rearrangement uses TRBV5-4 and TRBJ2-7, with 7 positions matching TRBD2. This CDR3 has 15 amino acids. Per the germline V gene, CDR1 is SGHNT and CDR2 is YYREEE (reference sequence). J lost 3 bases, V lost 3 bases, and 9 bases had no gene match. Here the CDR3 DNA reads TGTGCCAGCAGCTCGGGAGGCGGGATGGGCTACGAGCAGTACTTC. Protein sequence: CASSSGGGMGYEQYF.

This chain uses TRBV11-2 with TRBJ1-3; TRBD1 matches 7 bases. Germline V gene lookup returns CDR1 SGHAT and CDR2 FQNNGV. The CDR3 sequence is 15 residues long. Trimming at V came to 5 bases and at J to 3 bases, leaving 7 bases not matched to a gene. CDR3 protein: CASSRQTGNGNTIYF. As DNA, the CDR3 is TGTGCCAGCAGCCGACAGACAGGGAATGGAAACACCATATATTTT.

Worth noting for this clone: This may arise from a read error, as a much more abundant clone is one base away. Other nucleotide sequences in the sample specify the same CDR3. V usage is TRBV15 and J usage is TRBJ2-7, with TRBD2 as a possible D gene (7 bases). With 0 bases removed from V and 4 bases from J, the gap between germline ends came to 16 bases. The CDR3 spans 16 residues. Germline V gene sequence: CDR1 LNHNV, CDR2 YYDKDF (reference sequence). The chain's CDR3 is CATSREYREGGYEQYF. DNA for the CDR3: TGTGCCACCAGCAGAGAATACAGGGAGGGTGGTTACGAGCAGTACTTC.

The chain is built from TRBV5-1 and TRBJ2-7, with D maybe TRBD1 (5 bases). This CDR3 spans 15 amino acids. V lost 0 bases and J lost 4, with 14 bases in between. Germline V gene sequence: CDR1 SGHRS, CDR2 YFSETQ. The CDR3 DNA sequence: TGCGCCAGCAGCTTGGCCTCGCAGGGAAAGTACGAGCAGTACTTC. It encodes CASSLASQGKYEQYF.

The chain employs TRBV20-1 and TRBJ2-7; D is unresolved. This CDR3 has 11 amino acids. Germline assignment: CDR1 DFQATT and CDR2 SNEGSKA (reference sequence). V lost 4 bases, J lost 4 bases, and 8 bases lay in between. This chain's CDR3 is CSANIGYEQYF. The CDR3 nucleotides are TGCAGTGCTAATATCGGGTACGAGCAGTACTTC.

This clone was seen a handful of times. The chain employs TRBV2 and TRBJ2-7; the match to TRBD1 covers 8 bases. The V gene end was trimmed by 4 bases and the J gene end by 5 bases; junction bases not matched to a gene: 4. The CDR3 is made up of 13 amino acids. CDR1 SNHLY and CDR2 FYNNEI come from the germline V gene. CDR3 coding DNA: TGTGCCAGCAGTGTGGACAGGGACAACGAGCAGTACTTC. This translates into CASSVDRDNEQYF.

The chain couples TRBV5-1 to TRBJ1-1; tentative D call: TRBD1 (6 bases). CDR1 is SGHRS, CDR2 YFSETQ, per germline. The CDR3 loop spans 14 amino acids. V lost 5 bases, J lost 1 base, and 12 bases lay in between. CDR3 bases: TGCGCCAGCAGTCCCGGGACACCGAACACTGAAGCTTTCTTT. Encoded protein: CASSPGTPNTEAFF.

This clone showed up just a few times. The chain joins TRBV6-5 to TRBJ2-3; 8 positions agree with TRBD1. CDR1 is MNHEY and CDR2 is SVGAGI in the germline V gene. The CDR3 is 13 residues long. V trimming: 7 bases; J trimming: 5 bases; junction bases outside the gene matches: 5. CDR3 amino acids: CASTPTGVDTQYF. The CDR3 DNA is TGTGCCAGCACCCCGACAGGGGTAGATACGCAGTATTTT.

The rearrangement uses TRBV6-5 and TRBJ2-1; a weak D match, TRBD1 (7 bases). Germline loops: CDR1 MNHEY, CDR2 SVGAGI. V lost 5 bases to trimming and J lost 3 bases, with 11 bases between them. The CDR3 runs to 14 residues. CDR3 region: CASSPQGGYNEQFF. DNA of the CDR3: TGTGCCAGCAGTCCTCAGGGGGGCTACAATGAGCAGTTCTTC.

The chain combines TRBV7-2 with TRBJ2-7; weak D call: TRBD2 (5 bases). The germline gives CDR1 SGHTA, CDR2 FQGNSA. The CDR3 has 13 amino acids. Trimming cost V 5 bases and J 6 bases, with 14 bases left between them. CDR3 coding DNA: TGTGCCAGCAGCCCAATTCGGGGATCCGAGCAGTACTTC. Translating it yields CASSPIRGSEQYF. Full variable domain (missing parts from reference TRBV7-2 and TRBJ2-7): GAGVSQSPSNKVTEKGKDVELRCDPISGHTALYWYRQSLGQGLEFLIYFQGNSAPDKSGLPSDRFSAERTGGSVSTLTIQRTQQEDSAVYLCASSPIRGSEQYFGPGTRLTVT.

The chain has TRBV6-6 and TRBJ2-1; D is unclear. The length of the CDR3 is 14 residues. V was cut by 7 bases and J by 0 bases, with 10 bases left in between. Germline assignment: CDR1 MNHNY and CDR2 SVGAGI (reference sequence). The CDR3 DNA reads as TGTGCCAGCACAGGCCTTAGCTCCTACAATGAGCAGTTCTTC. It yields the protein CASTGLSSYNEQFF.

In its sample, this clone was seen a few times. The rearrangement links TRBV2 to TRBJ1-1; D may be TRBD1 (5 bases). Between the trimmed V and J ends, which lost 4 bases and 5 bases, there was a span of 14 bases. Germline V gene sequence: CDR1 SNHLY, CDR2 FYNNEI. The CDR3 has 14 amino acids. The CDR3 bases are TGTGCCAGCAGTGCGGAAACCGACAGAACTGAAGCTTTCTTT. It yields the protein CASSAETDRTEAFF.

This clone appeared a single time. The chain recombines TRBV11-2 with TRBJ2-3; TRBD2 aligns across 7 bases. The V and J ends lost 6 bases and 2 bases, in that order; junction bases with no gene match: 8. Germline CDR1 is SGHAT and CDR2 is FQNNGV. The CDR3 length is 15 residues. In nucleotides, the CDR3 is TGTGCCAGCAGTTCTCGGGACTACTCCACAGATACGCAGTATTTT. Its translation: CASSSRDYSTDTQYF. The complete variable domain, with remaining parts taken from reference TRBV11-2 and TRBJ2-3, reads EAGVAQSPRYKIIEKRQSVAFWCNPISGHATLYWYQQILGQGPKLLIQFQNNGVVDDSQLPKDRFSAERLKGVDSTLKIQPAKLEDSAVYLCASSSRDYSTDTQYFGPGTRLTVL.

The chain combines TRBV11-2 with TRBJ1-3; maybe TRBD1 (6 bases). CDR1 SGHAT and CDR2 FQNNGV come from the germline V gene. V lost 5 bases, J lost 2 bases, and 13 bases lay in between. The CDR3 spans 15 residues. The CDR3: CASSPSDRPGNTIYF. Written as DNA, the CDR3 is TGTGCCAGCAGCCCTTCGGACAGACCTGGAAACACCATATATTTT.

This chain links TRBV7-9 with TRBJ2-3; a possible D gene is TRBD2 (6 bases). The CDR3 contains 17 residues. Trimming took off 4 bases at V and 1 base at J, with 18 bases between the two ends. Germline-derived CDR1 and CDR2 are SEHNR and FQNEAQ (reference sequence). The CDR3 DNA sequence: TGTGCCAGCAGCTCCGGGGTGGGGACTTTTGGCACAGATACGCAGTATTTT. It yields the protein CASSSGVGTFGTDTQYF. Full variable domain (rest looked up from reference TRBV7-9 and TRBJ2-3): DTGVSQNPRHKITKRGQNVTFRCDPISEHNRLYWYRQTLGQGPEFLTYFQNEAQLEKSRLLSDRFSAERPKGSFSTLEIQRTEQGDSAMYLCASSSGVGTFGTDTQYFGPGTRLTVL.

V and J are TRBV28 and TRBJ1-2; D is ambiguous. The CDR3 has 13 amino acids. The V and J ends lost 5 bases and 8 bases respectively, with 15 bases between them. Germline V gene sequence: CDR1 MDHEN, CDR2 SYDVKM. CDR3 DNA: TGTGCCAGCAGTGACGGAGGCAGCTTGGGCTACACCTTC. Its translation: CASSDGGSLGYTF.

This clone was seen only a few times. The chain combines TRBV28 with TRBJ1-2, with a tentative D call TRBD1 (5 bases). This CDR3 spans 16 amino acids. Germline loops: CDR1 MDHEN, CDR2 SYDVKM. Trimming stripped 4 bases from V and 1 base from J, with 16 bases between. The CDR3 DNA reads as TGTGCCAGCAGTTCGGGGGGTCAGGGAATTAACTATGGCTACACCTTC. Its protein is CASSSGGQGINYGYTF.

The rearrangement links TRBV27 to TRBJ2-2; D might be TRBD1 (5 bases). V lost 5 bases, J lost 5 bases, and 6 bases lay in between. Germline lookup yields CDR1 MNHEY and CDR2 SMNVEV (reference sequence). The CDR3 loop spans 12 amino acids. CDR3 DNA: TGTGCCAGCAGTCCAGGGACCGGGGAGCTGTTTTTT. Translating it yields CASSPGTGELFF.

The table lists this clone with a few counts. The rearrangement links TRBV4-2 to TRBJ1-1; D is unresolved. CDR1 and CDR2 (germline): LGHNA, YNFKEQ. The CDR3 loop spans 12 amino acids. V was cut by 4 bases and J by 5 bases, with 8 bases left in between. This CDR3 reads CASSPGRTEAFF. The CDR3 DNA reads as TGTGCCAGCAGCCCTGGGAGGACTGAAGCTTTCTTT.

The chain carries TRBV4-2 and TRBJ2-7; TRBD2 might be the D (5 bases). The V gene's germline CDR1 is LGHNA and CDR2 YNFKEQ. This CDR3 comprises 15 residues. The V and J ends lost 0 bases and 7 bases respectively, with 16 bases between them. The CDR3 region is CASSQDSGSLREQYF. CDR3 DNA sequence: TGTGCCAGCAGCCAAGATTCGGGGTCCCTAAGGGAGCAGTACTTC.